This T cell receptor beta chain was found in a study of blood T cells in healthy people across ages. The use of a sample-barcoded 5' primer and a J-beta primer mix characterized a second PCR of about 7 to 12 cycles. Using its own MiXCR run on the 5' RACE reads, TCRdb lists one record per CDR3 protein. The repertoire consists of around 1,500,000 distinct CDR3 sequences, with around two fifths occurring once and the leading ten covering 7% to 9.5%. CDR3 length equals 13 residues. V was pared by 4 bases and J by 4 bases, with 9 bases between. The sample holds one count of this clonotype. The sequence was collected from a woman aged 18 to 35 in good health. The chain links TRBV12-3 or TRBV12-4 to TRBJ2-3; D not resolved. The sequencing sample was made of blood. CDR3 DNA sequence: TGTGCCAGCAGTTCTTTCAACGCAGATACGCAGTATTTT. Encoded protein: CASSSFNADTQYF.